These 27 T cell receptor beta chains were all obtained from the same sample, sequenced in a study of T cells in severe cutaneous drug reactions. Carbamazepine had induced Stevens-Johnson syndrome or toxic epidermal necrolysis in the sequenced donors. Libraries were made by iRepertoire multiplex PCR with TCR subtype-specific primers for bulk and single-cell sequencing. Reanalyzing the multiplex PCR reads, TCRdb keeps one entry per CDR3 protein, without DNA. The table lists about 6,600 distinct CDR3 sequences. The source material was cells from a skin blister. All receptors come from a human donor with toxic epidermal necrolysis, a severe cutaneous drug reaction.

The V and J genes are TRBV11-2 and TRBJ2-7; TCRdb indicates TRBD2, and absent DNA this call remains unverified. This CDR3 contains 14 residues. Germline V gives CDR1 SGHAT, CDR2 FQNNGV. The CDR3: CASSLSGGSYEQYF.

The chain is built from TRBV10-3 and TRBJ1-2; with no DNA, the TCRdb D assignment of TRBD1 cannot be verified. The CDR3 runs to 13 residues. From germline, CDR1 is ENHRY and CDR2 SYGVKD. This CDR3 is CAIIEGQGGGYTF.

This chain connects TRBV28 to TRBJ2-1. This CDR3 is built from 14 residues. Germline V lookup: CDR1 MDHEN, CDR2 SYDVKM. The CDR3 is CASSQTHSMDEQFF.

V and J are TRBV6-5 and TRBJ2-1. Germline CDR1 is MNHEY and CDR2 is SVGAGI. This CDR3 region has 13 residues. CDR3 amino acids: CASSYSPTGEQFF.

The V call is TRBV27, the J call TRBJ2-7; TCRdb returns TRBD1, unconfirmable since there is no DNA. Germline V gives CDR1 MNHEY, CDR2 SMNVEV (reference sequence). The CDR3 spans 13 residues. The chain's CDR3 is CATLGQATYEQYF.

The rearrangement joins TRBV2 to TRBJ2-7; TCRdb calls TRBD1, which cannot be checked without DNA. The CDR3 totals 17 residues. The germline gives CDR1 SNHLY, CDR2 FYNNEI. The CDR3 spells CASSSLGGQLDSYEQYF. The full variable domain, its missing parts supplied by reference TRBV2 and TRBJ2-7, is EPEVTQTPSHQVTQMGQEVILRCVPISNHLYFYWYRQILGQKVEFLVSFYNNEISEKSEIFDDQFSVERPDGSNFTLKIRSTKLEDSAMYFCASSSLGGQLDSYEQYFGPGTRLTVT.

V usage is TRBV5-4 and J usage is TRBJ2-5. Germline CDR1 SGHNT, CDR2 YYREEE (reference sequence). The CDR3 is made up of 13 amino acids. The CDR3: CASSLVDQETQYF.

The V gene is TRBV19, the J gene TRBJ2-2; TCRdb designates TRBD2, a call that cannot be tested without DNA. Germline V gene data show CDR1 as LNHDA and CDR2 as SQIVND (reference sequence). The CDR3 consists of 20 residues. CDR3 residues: CASSIDSILGQEGATGELFF.

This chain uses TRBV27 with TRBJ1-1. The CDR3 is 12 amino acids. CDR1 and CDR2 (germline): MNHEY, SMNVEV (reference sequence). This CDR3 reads CASPYDYTEAFF.

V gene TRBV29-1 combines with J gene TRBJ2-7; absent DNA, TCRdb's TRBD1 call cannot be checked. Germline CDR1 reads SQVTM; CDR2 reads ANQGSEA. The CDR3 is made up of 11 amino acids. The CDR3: CSARDNYEQYF.

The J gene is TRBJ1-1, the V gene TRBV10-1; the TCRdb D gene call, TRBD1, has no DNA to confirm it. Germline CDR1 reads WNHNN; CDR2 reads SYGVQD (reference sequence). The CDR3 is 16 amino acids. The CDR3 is CASSYLRDRGPTEAFF.

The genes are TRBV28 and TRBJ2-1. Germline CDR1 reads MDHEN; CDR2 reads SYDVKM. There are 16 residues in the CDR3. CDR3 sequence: CASSFILESSYNEQFF.

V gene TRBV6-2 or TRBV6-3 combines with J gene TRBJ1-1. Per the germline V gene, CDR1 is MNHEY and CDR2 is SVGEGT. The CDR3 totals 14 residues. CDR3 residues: CASSYSLANTEAFF.

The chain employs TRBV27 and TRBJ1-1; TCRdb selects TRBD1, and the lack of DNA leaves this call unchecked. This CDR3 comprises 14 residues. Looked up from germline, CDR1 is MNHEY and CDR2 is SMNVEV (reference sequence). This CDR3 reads CASSRGQKNTEAFF.

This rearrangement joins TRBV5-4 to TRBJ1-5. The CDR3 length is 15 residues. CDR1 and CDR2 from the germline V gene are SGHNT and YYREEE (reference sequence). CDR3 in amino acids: CASSPEPEAYQPQHF. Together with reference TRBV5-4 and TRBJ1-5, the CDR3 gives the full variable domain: ETGVTQSPTHLIKTRGQQVTLRCSSQSGHNTVSWYQQALGQGPQFIFQYYREEENGRGNFPPRFSGLQFPNYSSELNVNALELDDSALYLCASSPEPEAYQPQHFGDGTRLSIL.

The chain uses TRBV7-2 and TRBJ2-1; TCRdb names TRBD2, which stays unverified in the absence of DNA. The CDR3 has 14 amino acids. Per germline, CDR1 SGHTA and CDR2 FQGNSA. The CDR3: CASSFLAGGNEQFF.

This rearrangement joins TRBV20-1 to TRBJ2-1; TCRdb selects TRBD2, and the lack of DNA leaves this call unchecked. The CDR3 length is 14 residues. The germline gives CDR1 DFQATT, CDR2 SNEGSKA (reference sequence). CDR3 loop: CSADELAGGNEQFF.

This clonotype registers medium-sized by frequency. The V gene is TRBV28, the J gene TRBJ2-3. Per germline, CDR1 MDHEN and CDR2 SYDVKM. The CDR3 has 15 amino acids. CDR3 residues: CASSLGSWSTDTQYF.

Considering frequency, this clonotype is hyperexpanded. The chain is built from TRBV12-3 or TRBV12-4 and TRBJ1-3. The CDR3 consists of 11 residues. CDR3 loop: CASSFGNTIYF.

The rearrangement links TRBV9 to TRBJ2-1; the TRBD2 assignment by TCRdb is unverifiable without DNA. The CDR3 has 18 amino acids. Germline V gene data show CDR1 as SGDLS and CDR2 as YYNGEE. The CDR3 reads CASSVGLAGTSSYNEQFF. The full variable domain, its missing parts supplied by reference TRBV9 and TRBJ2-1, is DSGVTQTPKHLITATGQRVTLRCSPRSGDLSVYWYQQSLDQGLQFLIQYYNGEERAKGNILERFSAQQFPDLHSELNLSSLELGDSALYFCASSVGLAGTSSYNEQFFGPGTRLTVL.

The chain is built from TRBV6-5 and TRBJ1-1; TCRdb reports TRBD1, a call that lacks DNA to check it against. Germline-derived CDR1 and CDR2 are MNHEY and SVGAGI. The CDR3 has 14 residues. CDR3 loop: CASSSAPGTTEAFF.

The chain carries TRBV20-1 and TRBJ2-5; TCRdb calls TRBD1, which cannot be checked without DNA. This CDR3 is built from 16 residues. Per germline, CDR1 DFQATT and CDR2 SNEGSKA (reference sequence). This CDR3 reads CSARAVKQVTQETQYF.

The CDR3 spells CASSFRPGGSGNTIYF. The V call is TRBV27, the J call TRBJ1-3. Germline V gene data show CDR1 as MNHEY and CDR2 as SMNVEV (reference sequence). The CDR3 contains 16 residues.

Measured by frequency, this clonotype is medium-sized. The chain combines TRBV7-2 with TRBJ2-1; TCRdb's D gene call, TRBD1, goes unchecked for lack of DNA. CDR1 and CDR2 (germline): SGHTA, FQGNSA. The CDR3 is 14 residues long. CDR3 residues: CASSPPRGHLLQFF.

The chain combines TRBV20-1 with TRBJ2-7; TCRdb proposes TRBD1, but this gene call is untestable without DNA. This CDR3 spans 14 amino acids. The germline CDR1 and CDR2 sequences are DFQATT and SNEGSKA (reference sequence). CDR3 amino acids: CSAELGQGAGEQYF.

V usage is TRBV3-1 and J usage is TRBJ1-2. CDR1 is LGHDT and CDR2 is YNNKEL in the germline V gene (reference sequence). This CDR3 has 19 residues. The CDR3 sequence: CASSQNNWGGGLANYGYTF.

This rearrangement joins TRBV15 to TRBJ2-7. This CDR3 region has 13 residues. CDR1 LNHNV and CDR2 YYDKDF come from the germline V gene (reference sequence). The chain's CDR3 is CATSSQKVHEQYF.